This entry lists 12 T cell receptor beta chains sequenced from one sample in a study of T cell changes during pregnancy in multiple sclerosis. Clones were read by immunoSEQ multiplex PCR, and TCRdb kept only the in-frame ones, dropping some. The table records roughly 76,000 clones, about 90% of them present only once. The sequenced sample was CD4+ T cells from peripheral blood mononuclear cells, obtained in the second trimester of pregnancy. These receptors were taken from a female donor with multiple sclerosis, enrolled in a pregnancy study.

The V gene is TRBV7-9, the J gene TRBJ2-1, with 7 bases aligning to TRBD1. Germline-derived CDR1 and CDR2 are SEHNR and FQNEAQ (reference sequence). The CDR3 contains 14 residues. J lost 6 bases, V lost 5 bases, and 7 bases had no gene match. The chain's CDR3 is CASSRTGTANEQFF. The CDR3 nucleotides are TGTGCCAGCAGCCGGACCGGGACAGCCAATGAGCAGTTCTTC.

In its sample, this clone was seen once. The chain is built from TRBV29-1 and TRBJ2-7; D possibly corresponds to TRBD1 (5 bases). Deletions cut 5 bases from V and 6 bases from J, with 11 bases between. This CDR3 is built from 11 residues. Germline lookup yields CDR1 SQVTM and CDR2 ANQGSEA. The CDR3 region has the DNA TGCAGCGTTTCTCCAGGGCGCGAGCAGTACTTC. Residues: CSVSPGREQYF.

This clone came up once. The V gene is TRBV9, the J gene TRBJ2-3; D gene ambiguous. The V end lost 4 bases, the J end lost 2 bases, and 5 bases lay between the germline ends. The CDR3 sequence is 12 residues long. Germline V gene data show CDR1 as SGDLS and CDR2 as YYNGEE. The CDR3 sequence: CASSPYTDTQYF. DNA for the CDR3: TGTGCCAGCAGCCCTTACACAGATACGCAGTATTTT.

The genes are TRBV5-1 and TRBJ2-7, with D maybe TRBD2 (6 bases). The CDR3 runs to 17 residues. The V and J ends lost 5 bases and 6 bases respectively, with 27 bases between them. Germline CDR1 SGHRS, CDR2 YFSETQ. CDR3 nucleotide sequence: TGCGCCAGCAGATACAATTGGGTAGGCAAGGGAGGTCCCGAGCAGTACTTC. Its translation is CASRYNWVGKGGPEQYF.

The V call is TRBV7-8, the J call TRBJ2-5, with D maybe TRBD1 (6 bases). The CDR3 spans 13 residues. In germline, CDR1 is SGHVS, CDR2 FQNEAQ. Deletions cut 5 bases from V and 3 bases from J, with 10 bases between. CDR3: CASSHRTEETQYF. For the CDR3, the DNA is TGTGCCAGCAGCCACCGGACAGAAGAGACCCAGTACTTC.

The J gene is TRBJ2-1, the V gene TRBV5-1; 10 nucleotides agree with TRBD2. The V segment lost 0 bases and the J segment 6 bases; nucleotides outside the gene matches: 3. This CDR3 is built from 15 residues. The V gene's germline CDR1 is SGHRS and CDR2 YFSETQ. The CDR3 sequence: CASSLVSGGANEQFF. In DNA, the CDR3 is TGCGCCAGCAGCTTGGTAAGCGGGGGGGCCAATGAGCAGTTCTTC.

CDR3 amino acids: CASSHLGQGASGNTIYF. CDR3 DNA sequence: TGCGCCAGCAGCCACCTTGGACAGGGGGCCTCTGGAAACACCATATATTTT. The chain employs TRBV4-1 and TRBJ1-3; TRBD1 aligns across 11 bases. The ends lost 3 bases at V and 0 bases at J; junction bases unmatched: 4. Looked up from germline, CDR1 is MGHRA and CDR2 is YSYEKL. This CDR3 has 17 amino acids.

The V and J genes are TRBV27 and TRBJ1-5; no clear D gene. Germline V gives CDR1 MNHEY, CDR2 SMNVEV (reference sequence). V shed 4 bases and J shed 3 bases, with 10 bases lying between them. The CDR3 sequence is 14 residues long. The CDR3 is CASSSPADNQPQHF. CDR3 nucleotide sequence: TGTGCCAGCAGTTCCCCCGCGGACAATCAGCCCCAGCATTTT.

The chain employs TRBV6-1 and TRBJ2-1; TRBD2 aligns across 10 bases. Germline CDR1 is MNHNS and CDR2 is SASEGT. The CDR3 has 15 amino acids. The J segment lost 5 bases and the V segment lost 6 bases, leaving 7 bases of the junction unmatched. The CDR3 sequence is CASSPRTSGHNEQFF. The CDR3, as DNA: TGTGCCAGCAGCCCCAGGACTAGCGGTCACAATGAGCAGTTCTTC.

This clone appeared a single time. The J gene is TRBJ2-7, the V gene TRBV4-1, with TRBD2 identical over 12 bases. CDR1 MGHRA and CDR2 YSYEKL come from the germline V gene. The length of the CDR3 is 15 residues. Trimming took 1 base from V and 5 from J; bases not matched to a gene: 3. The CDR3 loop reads CASSQVTSGRNEQYF. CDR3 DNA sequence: TGCGCCAGCAGCCAAGTGACTAGCGGGAGAAACGAGCAGTACTTC.

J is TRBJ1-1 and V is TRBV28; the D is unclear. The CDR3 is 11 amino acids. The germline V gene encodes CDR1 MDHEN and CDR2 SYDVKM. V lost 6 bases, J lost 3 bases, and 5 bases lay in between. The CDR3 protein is CASSLHTEAFF. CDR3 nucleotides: TGTGCCAGCAGCCTACACACTGAAGCTTTCTTT.

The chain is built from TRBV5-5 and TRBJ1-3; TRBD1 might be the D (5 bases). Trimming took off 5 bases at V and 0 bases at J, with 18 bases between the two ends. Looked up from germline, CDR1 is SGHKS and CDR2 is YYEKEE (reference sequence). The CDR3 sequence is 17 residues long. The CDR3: CASSLTQGWPSGNTIYF. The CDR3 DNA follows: TGTGCCAGCAGTTTGACCCAGGGTTGGCCCTCTGGAAACACCATATATTTT. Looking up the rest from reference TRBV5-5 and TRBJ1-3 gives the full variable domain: DAGVTQSPTHLIKTRGQQVTLRCSPISGHKSVSWYQQVLGQGPQFIFQYYEKEERGRGNFPDRFSARQFPNYSSELNVNALLLGDSALYLCASSLTQGWPSGNTIYFGEGSWLTVV.